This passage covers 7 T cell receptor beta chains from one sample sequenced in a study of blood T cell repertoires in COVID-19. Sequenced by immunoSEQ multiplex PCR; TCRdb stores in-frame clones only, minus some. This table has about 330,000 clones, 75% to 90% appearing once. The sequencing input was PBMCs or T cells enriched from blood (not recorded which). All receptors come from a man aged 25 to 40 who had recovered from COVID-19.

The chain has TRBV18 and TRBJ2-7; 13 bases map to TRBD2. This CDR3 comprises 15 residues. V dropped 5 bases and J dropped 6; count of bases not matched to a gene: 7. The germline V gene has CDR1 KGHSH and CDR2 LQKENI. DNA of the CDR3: TGTGCCAGCTCATCCAGACTAGCGGGGGGTGGCGAGCAGTACTTC. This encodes CASSSRLAGGGEQYF.

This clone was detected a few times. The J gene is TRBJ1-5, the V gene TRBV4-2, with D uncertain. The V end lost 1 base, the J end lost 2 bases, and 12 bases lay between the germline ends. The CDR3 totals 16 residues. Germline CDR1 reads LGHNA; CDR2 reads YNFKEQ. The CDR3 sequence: CASSQALLAGNQPQHF. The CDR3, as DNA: TGTGCCAGCAGCCAAGCTTTGTTGGCAGGCAATCAGCCCCAGCATTTT.

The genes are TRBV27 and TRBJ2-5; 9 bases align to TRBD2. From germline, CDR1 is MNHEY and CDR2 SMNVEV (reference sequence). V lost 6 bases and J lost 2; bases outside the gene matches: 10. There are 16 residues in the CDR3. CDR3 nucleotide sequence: TGTGCCAGCAGCCCCTACGAGACTAGCGGACAAGAGACCCAGTACTTC. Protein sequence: CASSPYETSGQETQYF.

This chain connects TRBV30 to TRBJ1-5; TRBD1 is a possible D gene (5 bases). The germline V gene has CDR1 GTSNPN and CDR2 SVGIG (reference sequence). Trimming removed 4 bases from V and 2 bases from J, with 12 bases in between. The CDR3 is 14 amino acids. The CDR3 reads CAWTRGLGNQPQHF. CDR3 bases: TGTGCCTGGACCCGGGGGTTGGGCAATCAGCCCCAGCATTTT.

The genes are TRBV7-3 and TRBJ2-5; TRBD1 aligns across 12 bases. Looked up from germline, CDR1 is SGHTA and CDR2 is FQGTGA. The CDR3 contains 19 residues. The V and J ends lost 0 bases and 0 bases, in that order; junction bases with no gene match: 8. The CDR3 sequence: CASSLTPGQGAWDQETQYF. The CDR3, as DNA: TGTGCCAGCAGCTTAACTCCGGGACAGGGGGCCTGGGACCAAGAGACCCAGTACTTC.

The CDR3 loop is CASSPLRTGPSPGGYTF. DNA of the CDR3: TGTGCCAGCAGCCCCCTGAGGACAGGCCCTTCTCCGGGTGGCTACACCTTC. This rearrangement joins TRBV7-9 to TRBJ1-2; 7 bases agree with TRBD1. Germline V gene lookup returns CDR1 SEHNR and CDR2 FQNEAQ (reference sequence). The CDR3 has 17 amino acids. V was pared by 5 bases and J by 7 bases, with 19 bases of the junction left unmatched.

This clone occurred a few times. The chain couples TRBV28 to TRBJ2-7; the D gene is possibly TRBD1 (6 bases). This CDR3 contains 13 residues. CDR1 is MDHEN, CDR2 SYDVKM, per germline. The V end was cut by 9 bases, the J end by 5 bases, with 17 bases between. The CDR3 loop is CASRSGDLDEQYF. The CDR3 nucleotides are TGTGCCAGTAGATCAGGGGATTTGGACGAGCAGTACTTC.